These T cell receptor beta chains were read from a single sample in a study of T cell responses to AZD1222 COVID-19 vaccine. Produced via immunoSEQ multiplex PCR; TCRdb's table is partial and in-frame only. The repertoire holds some 140,000 clones, with 91% as singletons. The sequencing here drew on peripheral blood, taken 28 days after the second AZD1222 dose. Every receptor here comes from an adult who received the AZD1222 COVID-19 vaccine. Each CDR3 is given with its conserved first and last residue. Fields, in order: J gene, V gene, CDR3 protein.

J: TRBJ2-7; V: TRBV10-1; CDR3: CASSEGTSGDDEQYF
J: TRBJ1-1; V: TRBV2; CDR3: CASSKNGGGGTEAFF
J: TRBJ1-2; V: TRBV5-5; CDR3: CASSLAGQGGYGYTF
J: TRBJ1-6; V: TRBV18; CDR3: CASSRDRVFSRNSPLHF
J: TRBJ1-2; V: TRBV19; CDR3: CASNDLGAGNYGYTF
J: TRBJ1-4; V: TRBV6-5; CDR3: CASRSLWETNEKLFF
J: TRBJ2-1; V: TRBV19; CDR3: CASSIGAGNNEQFF
J: TRBJ2-3; V: TRBV4-2; CDR3: CASSQAASADLSTDTQYF
J: TRBJ1-1; V: TRBV6-2/TRBV6-3; CDR3: CASSFTGFSNTEAFF
J: TRBJ1-1; V: TRBV7-9; CDR3: CASSLIGAGEAFF
J: TRBJ1-5; V: TRBV4-2; CDR3: CASSQEGQGGRRNQPQHF
J: TRBJ2-2; V: TRBV7-6; CDR3: CASSPPTSRFGELFF
J: TRBJ1-3; V: TRBV6-1; CDR3: CASSEGIYSGNTIYF
J: TRBJ2-5; V: TRBV7-9; CDR3: CASSSLAGERETQYF
J: TRBJ1-1; V: TRBV19; CDR3: CASRPTVFMNTEAFF
J: TRBJ2-3; V: TRBV15; CDR3: CATSRPPGLSTDTQYF
J: TRBJ2-4; V: TRBV11-2; CDR3: CASSSHGDYFLLAKNIQYF
J: TRBJ2-5; V: TRBV5-8; CDR3: CASSLGGTRGETQYF
J: TRBJ2-2; V: TRBV29-1; CDR3: CSVTRGTNTGELFF
J: TRBJ2-3; V: TRBV19; CDR3: CASSIAGVSTDTQYF
J: TRBJ1-2; V: TRBV5-4; CDR3: CASSLGGPGQNYGYTF
J: TRBJ1-3; V: TRBV10-2; CDR3: CASSEGGLSGNTIYF
J: TRBJ2-3; V: TRBV6-5; CDR3: CASSYRREGADTQYF
J: TRBJ1-5; V: TRBV5-8; CDR3: CASSLRVGNQPQHF
J: TRBJ2-7; V: TRBV28; CDR3: CASSSAGTGDREQYF
J: TRBJ2-3; V: TRBV2; CDR3: CASLAGAFGDTQYF
J: TRBJ2-6; V: TRBV9; CDR3: CASSGDRARKSGANVLTF
J: TRBJ1-1; V: TRBV24-1; CDR3: CATSLPGPPRAFF
J: TRBJ2-2; V: TRBV19; CDR3: CASSLWTGGHTGELFF
J: TRBJ2-1; V: TRBV7-2; CDR3: CASSFDGLAGEVEQFF
J: TRBJ2-3; V: TRBV11-2; CDR3: CASSRGGGISTDTQYF
J: TRBJ2-3; V: TRBV3-1/TRBV3-2; CDR3: CASSQDGGGGTRF
J: TRBJ1-2; V: TRBV12-3/TRBV12-4; CDR3: CASSTVQVRGYTF
J: TRBJ1-1; V: TRBV27; CDR3: CASSVMGNTEAFF
J: TRBJ1-1; V: TRBV10-3; CDR3: CAISEGQGSTEAFF
J: TRBJ1-5; V: TRBV2; CDR3: CASSDLEGGQPQHF
J: TRBJ2-3; V: TRBV4-3; CDR3: CASSQTSGRQDTQYF
J: TRBJ1-1; V: TRBV19; CDR3: CASSIAGGVNTEAFF
J: TRBJ2-3; V: TRBV5-1; CDR3: CASSRLDRGQGDTQYF
J: TRBJ1-1; V: TRBV6-1; CDR3: CASSESLGYWGTEAFF
J: TRBJ1-2; V: TRBV18; CDR3: CASSPGLQDYGYTF
J: TRBJ1-6; V: TRBV4-1; CDR3: CASSQDEDGRHSPLHF
J: TRBJ2-5; V: TRBV23-1; CDR3: CASSLNGGSKIGTQYF
J: TRBJ2-7; V: TRBV19; CDR3: CASSYRGSPGDYEQYF
J: TRBJ2-5; V: TRBV27; CDR3: CAIQSNSVETQYF
J: TRBJ1-5; V: TRBV5-8; CDR3: CASLNGGTGGNQPQHF
J: TRBJ2-5; V: TRBV20-1; CDR3: CSASPWGTSGQETQYF
J: TRBJ2-3; V: TRBV10-2; CDR3: CAGSSGGTTDTQYF
J: TRBJ2-5; V: TRBV20-1; CDR3: CSASLALGETQYF
J: TRBJ1-1; V: TRBV30; CDR3: CALAGIITEAFF
J: TRBJ2-7; V: TRBV2; CDR3: CASTPGRFAYEQYF
J: TRBJ2-7; V: TRBV12-5; CDR3: CASGPTGATSSYEQYF
J: TRBJ2-2; V: TRBV12-3/TRBV12-4; CDR3: CASSLLDTGELFF
J: TRBJ1-2; V: TRBV6-5; CDR3: CASSLQWTANYGYTF
J: TRBJ1-4; V: TRBV2; CDR3: CASSKTGRVEKLFF
J: TRBJ1-1; V: TRBV7-3; CDR3: CASSLGPPGNTEAFF
J: TRBJ1-2; V: TRBV14; CDR3: CASSQGVDGSYYGYTF
J: TRBJ1-2; V: TRBV25-1; CDR3: CASSEYSSRGPYGYTF
J: TRBJ1-3; V: TRBV30; CDR3: CAWSGTLSSGNTIYF